This note documents a single T cell receptor beta chain sequence. Its antigen is unidentified. The data were obtained in a study of OX40 agonist ivuxolimab in advanced cancers. Study-wide background: Enrollees could have had prior anti-PD-1, anti-PD-L1 or anti-CTLA-4 therapy, which more than 30% had received. A partial response was reached by three patients: one with hepatocellular carcinoma and two with cutaneous melanoma.

Sampling of blood occurred at baseline, cycle 4 day 1, and cycle 7 day 1. V gave up 2 bases and J gave up 5 bases; unmatched junction bases: 5. Germline assignment: CDR1 SGDLS and CDR2 YYNGEE. The CDR3 is 15 amino acids. Study-level results: There were also nonresponders showing low normalized T-cell clonal expansion.

Generated by immunoSEQ multiplex PCR, the TCRdb table keeps only in-frame clones and is missing some. This table holds over 20,000 clones, approximately 84% found once. This clonotype originated in an adult with an advanced solid tumor such as melanoma, head and neck, liver or kidney cancer. Sequenced material: CD4+ or CD8+ T cells sorted from blood, taken in a trial of the OX40 agonist ivuxolimab. V usage is TRBV9 and J usage is TRBJ2-5; 11 bases match TRBD2. CDR3 loop: CASSVSLAGGETQYF. Written as DNA, the CDR3 is TGTGCCAGCAGCGTTTCGCTAGCGGGGGGCGAGACCCAGTACTTC.